The entry below gives a single T cell receptor (beta chain) sequence along with its context. Its cognate antigen is unknown. The V segment lost 5 bases and the J segment 3 bases; nucleotides outside the gene matches: 14. The CDR3 covers 17 residues. CDR1 SEHNR and CDR2 FQNEAQ come from the germline V gene (reference sequence). Deep level was the assay's run setting. Methods used by the authors: ImmunoSEQ sequences covered only the junction and lacked quality scores; filtering therefore differed. Assay: immunoSEQ multiplex PCR; the TCRdb copy retains only in-frame clones and omits some. V and J calls and clone size are given by that table; D and trimming were obtained from the DNA. The profile covers about 460,000 clones, with approximately 71% appearing a single time and 12% taken by the ten largest. These data belong to a study of shared clonotypes between healthy human individuals. The study's findings and limits: Since donors were few, the genetic and exposure-history diversity represented was limited. How much donors shared clonotypes was expected to be affected by sequencing depth.

This chain uses TRBV7-9 with TRBJ2-7, with 9 bases that match TRBD2. Sequencing input: PBMCs. The clonotype comes from a woman aged 40-49 years in good health. Some clones in this sample may be carry-over from other donors' samples. CDR3: CASSTSWGTSSLYEQYF. The CDR3 DNA sequence: TGTGCCAGCAGCACAAGTTGGGGGACTAGCAGCCTCTACGAGCAGTACTTC. Full variable domain (outside the CDR3, taken from reference TRBV7-9 and TRBJ2-7): DTGVSQNPRHKITKRGQNVTFRCDPISEHNRLYWYRQTLGQGPEFLTYFQNEAQLEKSRLLSDRFSAERPKGSFSTLEIQRTEQGDSAMYLCASSTSWGTSSLYEQYFGPGTRLTVT.